This TCR beta chain came from a study of blood T cells in healthy people across ages. A second PCR of about 6 to 12 cycles used a sample-barcoded 5' primer and a J-beta primer mix. A single record per CDR3 protein comes from TCRdb applying MiXCR to the 5' RACE reads. The data contain 1 million or so distinct CDR3 sequences, 20% to 25% of them seen just once; the ten biggest clones take up around 0.75%. Of note for this clonotype: Antigen: not known.

Study conclusions and caveats: There were more naive CD4+ cells and higher diversity in long-lived donors than in aged donors.

CDR3 length: 15 amino acids. CDR1 is LGHNA and CDR2 is YNFKEQ in the germline V gene. Trimming left V 1 base short and J 3 bases short, with 12 bases between. These data were also filed under a second study, of T cells of mothers and their children. Per that paper: The authors found no persistent microchimeric T cell clones.

This TCR was sampled from a girl aged 2 to 10 in good health. The source material was blood. V usage is TRBV4-2 and J usage is TRBJ2-5; D may be TRBD2 (6 bases). In DNA form, the CDR3 reads TGTGCCAGCAGCCAAGTGGGTGTAGCGGAAGAGACCCAGTACTTC. This codes for CASSQVGVAEETQYF.